The entry that follows covers one T cell receptor beta chain sequence. Data came from immunoSEQ multiplex PCR; TCRdb stores just in-frame clones and leaves some out. Of about 200,000 clones in the sample, approximately 84% were seen once. This entry belongs to a study of blood T cell repertoires in COVID-19. Germline values: CDR1 LNHDA, CDR2 SQIVND (reference sequence). J lost 8 bases, V lost 7 bases, and 3 bases had no gene match. This CDR3 has 13 residues. The gene calls are TRBV19 and TRBJ1-6, with TRBD1 matching over 9 bases. Sequenced material: peripheral blood. The origin of this receptor is a man aged 80 or over with acute or convalescent COVID-19. The CDR3 DNA sequence: TGTGCCAGTAATTGGGACAGGGATTCACCCCTCCACTTT. This sequence encodes CASNWDRDSPLHF.